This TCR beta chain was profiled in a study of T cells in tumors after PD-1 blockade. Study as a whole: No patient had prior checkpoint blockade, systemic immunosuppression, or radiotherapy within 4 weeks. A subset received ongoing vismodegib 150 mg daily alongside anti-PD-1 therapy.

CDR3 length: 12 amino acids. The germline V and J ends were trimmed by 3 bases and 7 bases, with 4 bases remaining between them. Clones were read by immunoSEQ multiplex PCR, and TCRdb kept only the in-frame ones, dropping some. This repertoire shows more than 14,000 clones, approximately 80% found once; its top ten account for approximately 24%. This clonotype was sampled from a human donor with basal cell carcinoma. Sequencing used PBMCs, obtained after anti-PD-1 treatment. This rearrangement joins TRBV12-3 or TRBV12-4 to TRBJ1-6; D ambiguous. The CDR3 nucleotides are TGTGCCAGCAGTTTGGGGAATTCACCCCTCCACTTT. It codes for CASSLGNSPLHF.